The 21 T cell receptor beta chains below come from one sample, sequenced in a study of read filtering for tumor transcriptome and immune sequencing. From 300 to 400 ng of RNA, a library with molecular barcoded alpha/delta and beta/gamma adaptors was made. TCRdb fed the reads into MiXCR, producing one record per CDR3 protein. The data show about 10,000 distinct CDR3 sequences, 16% seen once. The sequencing sample was made of a population of CD138-negative cells sorted from bone marrow. These receptors all stem from a donor older than 35 with multiple myeloma.

This clonotype was seen ten or more times. CDR3: CASNIAGAGETQYF. The CDR3 coding sequence is TGTGCCAGCAACATAGCGGGAGCCGGGGAGACCCAGTACTTC. V is TRBV7-9 and J is TRBJ2-5, with 9 nucleotides matching TRBD2. Germline V gene sequence: CDR1 SEHNR, CDR2 FQNEAQ (reference sequence). With 7 bases clipped from V and 5 bases from J, the junction kept 8 bases outside the gene matches. The CDR3 sequence is 14 residues long.

This clonotype occurred a few times. The junction shows a germline mismatch at one end, possibly a read error. J is TRBJ1-1 and V is TRBV6-1; D call uncertain. This CDR3 comprises 12 residues. The germline V gene encodes CDR1 MNHNS and CDR2 SASEGT. CDR3: CASNESETEAFF. The CDR3 nucleotides read TGTGCCAGCAATGAAAGTGAGACTGAAGCTTTCTTT.

In its sample, this clonotype was seen many times. The chain has TRBV28 and TRBJ1-1; D not certain. V lost 4 bases, J lost 11 bases, and 14 bases lay in between. Germline V gene sequence: CDR1 MDHEN, CDR2 SYDVKM. This CDR3 has 12 residues. The CDR3, as DNA: TGTGCCAGCAGTTCCGGGTCACCCGAGGCTTTCTTT. Translating gives CASSSGSPEAFF.

By share, this clonotype ranks as medium-sized (0.01 to 0.1%). The chain carries TRBV6-5 and TRBJ2-1; no firm D call. The CDR3 has 15 amino acids. From germline, CDR1 is MNHEY and CDR2 SVGAGI. Deletions cut 0 bases from V and 4 bases from J, with 10 bases between. The CDR3 loop reads CASSYSSDFYNEQFF. As DNA, the CDR3 is TGTGCCAGCAGTTACTCAAGCGACTTTTACAATGAGCAGTTCTTC.

Of note for this clonotype: A read error may be the cause here, since a much bigger clone is one base away. The chain combines TRBV6-5 with TRBJ2-2, with D unclear. The CDR3 extends over 15 amino acids. Germline V gives CDR1 MNHEY, CDR2 SVGAGI. The CDR3 reads CACSYSYYLDGELFF. CDR3 coding DNA: TGTGCCTGCAGTTACTCGTACTACCTAGACGGGGAGCTGTTTTTT.

This clonotype was recorded many times. A read error may explain this, as a much larger clone is one base away. The J gene is TRBJ2-5, the V gene TRBV20-1; D may match TRBD1 or TRBD2 (6 bases each). V was shortened by 5 bases and J by 2 bases, with 12 bases between the two germline ends. Germline CDR1 and CDR2: DFQATT and SNEGSKA (reference sequence). This CDR3 comprises 13 residues. CDR3: CSAGGTTQETQYF. CDR3 coding DNA: TGCAGTGCTGGAGGGACAACTCAAGAGACCCAGTACTTC.

This clonotype was seen ten or more times. This chain connects TRBV30 to TRBJ2-2; D unresolved. The V and J ends lost 4 bases and 0 bases respectively, with 9 bases between them. The CDR3 covers 14 residues. CDR1 GTSNPN and CDR2 SVGIG come from the germline V gene (reference sequence). This CDR3 is CAWTENANTGELFF. The CDR3, as DNA: TGTGCCTGGACGGAGAATGCGAACACCGGGGAGCTGTTTTTT.

This clonotype was detected many times. CDR3 sequence: CASSLESIGGQSGELFF. The CDR3 DNA is TGCGCCAGCAGCTTGGAAAGTATAGGGGGGCAATCCGGGGAGCTGTTTTTT. The V and J genes are TRBV5-1 and TRBJ2-2, with D tentatively TRBD1 or TRBD2 (6 bases each). Trimming shortened V by 0 bases and J by 6 bases, and 18 bases separated the two germline ends. The CDR3 extends over 17 amino acids. Per germline, CDR1 SGHRS and CDR2 YFSETQ.

This clonotype appeared many times. This may arise from a read error, as a much more abundant clone is one base away. The chain is built from TRBV29-1 and TRBJ1-2; 9 nucleotides line up with TRBD1. This CDR3 comprises 13 residues. Germline assignment: CDR1 SQVTM and CDR2 ANQGSEA. The CDR3 spells CSVGQGQDYGYAF. The CDR3 DNA follows: TGCAGCGTAGGACAGGGGCAAGACTATGGCTACGCCTTC.

As for this clonotype: A read error may be the cause here, since a much bigger clone is one base away. The V and J genes are TRBV7-6 and TRBJ1-3; perhaps TRBD1 as D (5 bases). Germline V CDR1 and CDR2: SGHVS, FNYEAQ. CDR3 size: 16 residues. CDR3 in amino acids: CASSRLGGSSGDTIYF. The CDR3 region has the DNA TGTGCCAGCAGCCGCCTGGGGGGGTCGTCTGGAGACACCATATATTTT. The full variable domain, in which reference TRBV7-6 and TRBJ1-3 provide the parts outside the CDR3, is GAGVSQSPRYKVTKRGQDVALRCDPISGHVSLYWYRQALGQGPEFLTYFNYEAQQDKSGLPNDRFSAERPEGSISTLTIQRTEQRDSAMYRCASSRLGGSSGDTIYFGEGSWLTVV.

This clonotype was found many times. CDR3 in amino acids: CASSPGLASEQYF. As DNA, the CDR3 is TGTGCCAGCAGCCCAGGCCTTGCATCCGAGCAGTACTTC. The J gene is TRBJ2-7, the V gene TRBV5-4; D is uncertain. V was trimmed by 4 bases and J by 6 bases, leaving 14 bases between them. Per germline, CDR1 SGHNT and CDR2 YYREEE (reference sequence). This CDR3 has 13 amino acids.

On this clonotype itself: This may be a read error, as it is one base from a much larger clone. The genes are TRBV6-2 or TRBV6-3 and TRBJ2-5; 7 nucleotides agree with TRBD2. The CDR3 runs 14 residues. Germline CDR1 reads MNHEY; CDR2 reads SVGEGT. After removal of 7 bases from V and 7 bases from J, the junction contained 12 bases not matched to a gene. The CDR3 loop reads CASTLRVGGGTQYF. In DNA form, the CDR3 reads TGTGCCAGCACCCTTAGGGTAGGCGGGGGGACCCAGTACTTC.

Ten or more counts support this clonotype. This chain links TRBV20-1 with TRBJ2-5; 11 nucleotides match TRBD2. The trim removed 5 bases at V and 1 base at J, leaving 6 bases unmatched. Germline CDR1 is DFQATT and CDR2 is SNEGSKA (reference sequence). The length of the CDR3 is 15 residues. CDR3 in DNA: TGCAGTGCTCGTACTAGCGGGGGTCTCCAAGAGACCCAGTACTTC. Encoded protein: CSARTSGGLQETQYF.

The table lists this clonotype with many counts. The genes are TRBV7-9 and TRBJ1-3; D gene ambiguous. CDR3 length: 17 residues. V was shortened by 5 bases and J by 0 bases, with 17 bases between the two germline ends. The V gene's germline CDR1 is SEHNR and CDR2 FQNEAQ (reference sequence). CDR3 DNA: TGTGCCAGCAGCCCGATATCAGCAACCAGCTCTGGAAACACCATATATTTT. Residues: CASSPISATSSGNTIYF.

Remarks on this clonotype: The conserved final phenylalanine or tryptophan is absent from the CDR3, which likely points to a read error. The V and J genes are TRBV7-3 and TRBJ2-1; D ambiguous. Germline V gene sequence: CDR1 SGHTA, CDR2 FQGTGA. This CDR3 comprises 13 residues. V was cut by 2 bases and J by 10 bases, with 12 bases left in between. The CDR3 sequence is CASSLHQLNEQFL. Here the CDR3 DNA reads TGTGCCAGCAGCTTACACCAGTTGAACGAGCAGTTCCTC.

This clonotype was seen repeatedly, ten times or more. At one of its ends the junction is not consistent with the germline gene, which may arise from a read error. V gene TRBV19 combines with J gene TRBJ2-1, with TRBD2 identical over 10 bases. The CDR3 extends over 15 amino acids. Germline V gene lookup returns CDR1 LNHDA and CDR2 SQIVND (reference sequence). The CDR3 here is CASSIVKSGRAERLF. The CDR3 DNA follows: TGTGCCAGTAGTATAGTTAAAAGCGGGAGGGCCGAACGCCTCTTC.

This clonotype has at least ten counts. One junction end disagrees with the germline gene, perhaps due to a read error. The V gene is TRBV9, the J gene TRBJ2-1; D gene uncertain. Germline loops: CDR1 SGDLS, CDR2 YYNGEE. The CDR3 loop spans 17 amino acids. CDR3 coding DNA: TGTGCCAGCAGCGTAGTGAGCGCGCCGAGCTCCTTCAATGAGCAGTTCTTC. It translates to CASSVVSAPSSFNEQFF.

V and J are TRBV7-2 and TRBJ1-3, with D tentatively TRBD1 (5 bases). Trimming shortened V by 5 bases and J by 0 bases, and 11 bases separated the two germline ends. The germline CDR1 and CDR2 sequences are SGHTA and FQGNSA. This CDR3 region has 15 residues. The CDR3: CASSQGRISGNTIYF. The DNA of the CDR3 is TGTGCCAGCAGCCAGGGACGGATCTCTGGAAACACCATATATTTT.

This clonotype has ten or more counts. The chain carries TRBV6-2 or TRBV6-3 and TRBJ2-6, with unresolved D. Germline CDR1 is MNHEY and CDR2 is SVGEGT. CDR3 length: 15 residues. V was pared by 6 bases and J by 0 bases, with 9 bases between. The CDR3 DNA reads as TGTGCCAGCAGCCACCCATTCTCTGGGGCCAACGTCCTGACTTTC. Amino acid sequence: CASSHPFSGANVLTF.

There are a few counts of this clonotype. This sequence may be a read error, since a much larger clone differs from it by one base. The V and J genes are TRBV7-2 and TRBJ2-1; D is uncertain. The CDR3 sequence is 14 residues long. The germline V gene encodes CDR1 SGHTA and CDR2 FQGNSA. CDR3 coding DNA: TGTGCCAGCAGCTTAAGCGCAGGTTCCGATGAGCAGCTCTTC. The encoded protein is CASSLSAGSDEQLF. The full variable domain, rest sourced from reference TRBV7-2 and TRBJ2-1, is GAGVSQSPSNKVTEKGKDVELRCDPISGHTALYWYRQSLGQGLEFLIYFQGNSAPDKSGLPSDRFSAERTGGSVSTLTIQRTQQEDSAVYLCASSLSAGSDEQLFGPGTRLTVL.

As concerns this clonotype: Its ends do not fully match the called genes, so a read error is possible. V is TRBV6-5 and J is TRBJ2-7, with unresolved D. This CDR3 has 16 residues. Germline V gives CDR1 MNHEY, CDR2 SVGAGI. The CDR3 loop reads CASRYSWITPSSEQYF. CDR3 in DNA: TGTGCCAGCCGTTACTCCTGGATTACGCCGTCCTCCGAGCAGTACTTC.